The 24 T cell receptor beta chains below were found in one sample sequenced in a study of STAT5B mutations in CD4+ large granular lymphocyte leukemia. The data were produced by immunoSEQ multiplex PCR, yet TCRdb's version contains in-frame clones alone and is incomplete. The data hold 5,000 or so clones, with about 86% observed a single time. Sequencing input: PBMCs. These TCRs come from a man between 40 and 49 years old with CD4+ T-cell large granular lymphocyte leukemia.

This chain links TRBV5-8 with TRBJ1-1, with no clear D. Between the trimmed V and J ends, which lost 0 bases and 5 bases, there was a span of 11 bases. The CDR3 runs to 14 residues. Germline V gene sequence: CDR1 SGHTS, CDR2 YDEGEE. The DNA for the CDR3 is TGTGCCAGCAGCTTGGGGGGAGGAACGACTGAAGCTTTCTTT. This sequence encodes CASSLGGGTTEAFF.

This clone was seen only once. V usage is TRBV6-5 and J usage is TRBJ2-5; maybe TRBD2 (6 bases). Germline CDR1 and CDR2: MNHEY and SVGAGI. CDR3 size: 10 residues. The CDR3 region has the DNA TGTGTTGCGGGGCGAGAGACCCAGTACTTC. It codes for CVAGRETQYF.

The rearrangement joins TRBV5-1 to TRBJ2-3; D is possibly TRBD2 (7 bases). The ends were cut back, 5 bases at V and 1 base at J, with 14 bases in the middle. CDR3 length: 15 amino acids. The germline V gene has CDR1 SGHRS and CDR2 YFSETQ. CDR3 sequence: CASRLPGGRTDTQYF. The CDR3 coding sequence is TGCGCCAGCAGGCTACCGGGGGGCCGCACAGATACGCAGTATTTT.

The rearrangement links TRBV27 to TRBJ1-1; D call uncertain. Germline CDR1 MNHEY, CDR2 SMNVEV (reference sequence). Between the trimmed V and J ends, which lost 0 bases and 1 base, there was a span of 6 bases. The CDR3 extends over 14 amino acids. The CDR3 region is CASSLSYKNTEAFF. DNA of the CDR3: TGTGCCAGCAGTTTATCTTACAAGAACACTGAAGCTTTCTTT.

The chain combines TRBV11-2 with TRBJ2-7, with D perhaps matching TRBD1 or TRBD2 (5 bases each). The CDR3 consists of 17 residues. Germline V gene lookup returns CDR1 SGHAT and CDR2 FQNNGV. Trimming pared 1 base from V and 2 bases from J, leaving 18 bases between. DNA of the CDR3: TGTGCCAGCAGCTTAGGCGGCCGGGACGCCGGCCCCTACGAGCAGTACTTC. Protein product: CASSLGGRDAGPYEQYF. The full variable domain, with the rest looked up from reference TRBV11-2 and TRBJ2-7, is EAGVAQSPRYKIIEKRQSVAFWCNPISGHATLYWYQQILGQGPKLLIQFQNNGVVDDSQLPKDRFSAERLKGVDSTLKIQPAKLEDSAVYLCASSLGGRDAGPYEQYFGPGTRLTVT.

This sequence joins TRBV5-1 and TRBJ2-2, with 9 bases lining up with TRBD1. The CDR3 has 15 amino acids. CDR1 is SGHRS, CDR2 YFSETQ, per germline. Unmatched junction bases numbered 2, after V lost 4 bases and J lost 1 base. Written as DNA, the CDR3 is TGCGCCAGCAGCCGGGACAGGGAGAACACCGGGGAGCTGTTTTTT. Encoded protein: CASSRDRENTGELFF.

This chain links TRBV13 with TRBJ2-1; D is unresolved. CDR1 PRHDT and CDR2 FYEKMQ come from the germline V gene (reference sequence). Trimming cost V 5 bases and J 0 bases, with 14 bases left between them. The CDR3 extends over 16 amino acids. CDR3 DNA sequence: TGTGCCAGCAGCGGGAAGATTCAGAGCTCCTACAATGAGCAGTTCTTC. Amino acids: CASSGKIQSSYNEQFF.

V and J are TRBV21-1 and TRBJ2-2; the D call of TRBD2 is as the table states it, not checked on the DNA. TRBV21-1 is flagged as a pseudogene. The CDR3 consists of 18 residues. CDR3 sequence reads: CASSKGPYRGAKAGELFF. The CDR3 DNA follows: TGTGCCAGCAGCAAAGGGCCTTATCGGGGGGCAAAGGCCGGGGAGCTGTTTTTT.

Of note for this clone: One end of the junction does not line up with germline, which may come from a read error. This chain joins TRBV7-8 and TRBJ2-5; TRBD2 matches at 10 bases. This CDR3 is 16 amino acids long. Germline V lookup: CDR1 SGHVS, CDR2 FQNEAQ. The CDR3 DNA is TGTGCCAGCGGCTTCGGGCTAGCGGGGGACCAAGAGACCCAGTACTTC. Its translation is CASGFGLAGDQETQYF. Using reference TRBV7-8 and TRBJ2-5 for the parts outside the CDR3, the full variable domain is GAGVSQSPRYKVAKRGQDVALRCDPISGHVSLFWYQQALGQGPEFLTYFQNEAQLDKSGLPSDRFFAERPEGSVSTLKIQRTQQEDSAVYLCASGFGLAGDQETQYFGPGTRLLVL.

V gene TRBV5-4 combines with J gene TRBJ2-1; 7 nucleotides align to TRBD1. Germline assignment: CDR1 SGHNT and CDR2 YYREEE (reference sequence). This CDR3 is 15 amino acids long. V shed 3 bases and J 8 bases; nucleotides not matched to a gene: 11. The DNA of the CDR3 is TGTGCCAGCAGCTCGTTGACAGGGTCGAGCCATGAGCAGTTCTTC. It is translated as CASSSLTGSSHEQFF.

This clone was found once. V is TRBV7-6 and J is TRBJ1-6; TRBD1 is a possible D gene (5 bases). This CDR3 is 16 amino acids long. CDR1 is SGHVS and CDR2 is FNYEAQ in the germline V gene. V was trimmed by 5 bases and J by 6 bases, leaving 17 bases between them. The CDR3 DNA reads TGTGCCAGCAGCCCCCAGGGCGAAGGGTTTAATTCACCCCTCCACTTT. Encoded protein: CASSPQGEGFNSPLHF.

In its sample, this clone was seen a few times. The J gene is TRBJ1-1, the V gene TRBV29-1; no clear D. V was cut by 6 bases and J by 11 bases, with 13 bases left in between. The CDR3 is 10 amino acids. The germline CDR1 and CDR2 sequences are SQVTM and ANQGSEA. The CDR3 DNA follows: TGCAGCGTGAGTCGGAACGGGGCTTTCTTT. It translates to CSVSRNGAFF. Based on the CDR3 plus reference TRBV29-1 and TRBJ1-1, the full variable domain is SAVISQKPSRDICQRGTSLTIQCQVDSQVTMMFWYRQQPGQSLTLIATANQGSEATYESGFVIDKFPISRPNLTFSTLTVSNMSPEDSSIYLCSVSRNGAFFGQGTRLTVV.

This sequence joins TRBV6-4 and TRBJ1-1, with TRBD1 matching over 9 bases. V gave up 4 bases and J gave up 4 bases; unmatched junction bases: 4. The CDR3 is 14 residues long. Germline CDR1 is MRHNA and CDR2 is SNTAGT. CDR3 in amino acids: CASSASTGGTEAFF. The CDR3 bases are TGTGCCAGCAGTGCCTCGACAGGGGGCACTGAAGCTTTCTTT.

The CDR3 region is CASSPRGQARDYGYTF. The CDR3 nucleotides read TGTGCCAGCTCACCCCGGGGACAGGCCAGGGACTATGGCTACACCTTC. The J gene is TRBJ1-2, the V gene TRBV18, with TRBD1 matching over 8 bases. The CDR3 extends over 16 amino acids. The trim removed 3 bases at V and 3 bases at J, leaving 9 bases unmatched. Per the germline V gene, CDR1 is KGHSH and CDR2 is LQKENI.

This CDR3 is CASSPTSGLAGRGYNEQFF. CDR3 nucleotide sequence: TGTGCCAGCAGCCCTACTTCGGGACTAGCGGGAAGAGGCTACAATGAGCAGTTCTTC. V is TRBV11-3 and J is TRBJ2-1, with 13 bases fitting TRBD2. Germline values: CDR1 SGHNT, CDR2 YENEEA. The junction had 13 bases not matched to a gene; V was cut back by 5 bases and J by 3 bases. The CDR3 consists of 19 residues.

V usage is TRBV7-8 and J usage is TRBJ1-1, with D perhaps matching TRBD1 (6 bases). From germline, CDR1 is SGHVS and CDR2 FQNEAQ. The CDR3 has 17 amino acids. Trimming took off 6 bases at V and 8 bases at J, with 28 bases between the two ends. The CDR3 DNA follows: TGTGCCAGCAGTTCCCTGGGGGCCGGACACTCCACGAGGGAAGCTTTCTTT. Translation: CASSSLGAGHSTREAFF.

This chain uses TRBV20-1 with TRBJ1-3; the D gene is possibly TRBD1 (5 bases). The germline CDR1 and CDR2 sequences are DFQATT and SNEGSKA (reference sequence). The CDR3 length is 11 residues. Trimming took off 3 bases at V and 5 bases at J, with 5 bases between the two ends. CDR3 DNA sequence: TGCAGTGCTAGGGACAGAAACACCATATATTTT. Its protein is CSARDRNTIYF.

The chain uses TRBV6-4 and TRBJ1-1; the match to TRBD1 covers 8 bases. The CDR3 is made up of 15 amino acids. Germline lookup yields CDR1 MRHNA and CDR2 SNTAGT. V lost 6 bases to trimming and J lost 5 bases; unmatched junction nucleotides: 11. The CDR3 sequence is CASRERTGLNTEAFF. The CDR3 region has the DNA TGTGCCAGCAGAGAAAGGACAGGGTTAAATACTGAAGCTTTCTTT.

Only one count was recorded for this clone. This chain joins TRBV9 and TRBJ2-6; either TRBD1 or TRBD2 may fit D (6 bases each). CDR3 length equals 17 residues. V dropped 0 bases and J dropped 2 bases, with 12 bases sitting between them. Germline values: CDR1 SGDLS, CDR2 YYNGEE. CDR3 DNA: TGTGCCAGCAGCGTAGGAGGGGGGCTTGCTGGGGCCAACGTCCTGACTTTC. Residues: CASSVGGGLAGANVLTF.

The V and J genes are TRBV25-1 and TRBJ1-2; D might be TRBD1 (6 bases). Trimming removed 5 bases at V and 9 bases at J, with 16 bases between. This CDR3 spans 13 amino acids. Germline V lookup: CDR1 MGHDK, CDR2 SYGVNS. The CDR3 DNA is TGTGCCAGCAGTCCGAGGGGGGAAGGAAGCTACACCTTC. Translation gives CASSPRGEGSYTF.

This clone was counted only a few times. This chain connects TRBV7-9 to TRBJ1-2; D remains ambiguous. V lost 5 bases to trimming and J lost 10 bases, with 14 bases between them. The CDR3 runs 12 residues. CDR1 is SEHNR and CDR2 is FQNEAQ in the germline V gene (reference sequence). CDR3 sequence reads: CASSRLSGDYTF. The CDR3 DNA is TGTGCCAGCAGCCGACTATCGGGCGACTACACCTTC.

The CDR3 loop is CASSPRTENYGYTF. CDR3 DNA: TGCGCCAGCAGCCCTCGGACTGAAAACTATGGCTACACCTTC. This rearrangement joins TRBV5-1 to TRBJ1-2; D uncertain. CDR1 is SGHRS and CDR2 is YFSETQ in the germline V gene. This CDR3 contains 14 residues. V lost 4 bases, J lost 2 bases, and 12 bases lay in between. Full variable domain (missing parts from reference TRBV5-1 and TRBJ1-2): KAGVTQTPRYLIKTRGQQVTLSCSPISGHRSVSWYQQTPGQGLQFLFEYFSETQRNKGNFPGRFSGRQFSNSRSEMNVSTLELGDSALYLCASSPRTENYGYTFGSGTRLTVV.

The chain joins TRBV5-1 to TRBJ1-1; no clear D gene. Trimming cost V 3 bases and J 2 bases, with 11 bases left between them. This CDR3 has 14 amino acids. Per the germline V gene, CDR1 is SGHRS and CDR2 is YFSETQ. The CDR3, as DNA: TGCGCCAGCAGCTACCAAGACGGTAACACTGAAGCTTTCTTT. Residues: CASSYQDGNTEAFF.

The rearrangement uses TRBV27 and TRBJ1-2; D is uncertain. The CDR3 totals 14 residues. Germline V gene data show CDR1 as MNHEY and CDR2 as SMNVEV (reference sequence). Trimming took 6 bases from V and 7 from J, leaving 18 bases between them. The CDR3 loop is CASRPNPLEGGYTF. CDR3 nucleotide sequence: TGTGCCAGCAGGCCCAACCCCCTAGAAGGTGGCTACACCTTC.